These 15 T cell receptor beta chains were sequenced from one sample in a study of T cells in Graves' hyperthyroidism and ophthalmopathy. TCR beta CDR3 regions were amplified from RNA. The HTBI primer set was used in a first-round RT-PCR of the TCR CDR3. One entry per CDR3 protein, called by TCRdb with MiXCR from the multiplex PCR reads. This table holds under 400,000 distinct CDR3 sequences, 20% to 25% found once. Source material: blood. Every receptor here comes from a man aged 45-65 years with Graves' hyperthyroidism.

This clonotype came up many times. The genes are TRBV7-9 and TRBJ2-5, with 11 positions matching TRBD1. The CDR3 has 16 residues. CDR1 is SEHNR, CDR2 FQNEAQ, per germline (reference sequence). V lost 5 bases to trimming and J lost 5 bases; unmatched junction nucleotides: 10. The chain's CDR3 is CASSKSGQGGSETQYF. The CDR3 nucleotides read TGTGCCAGCAGCAAATCGGGACAGGGGGGAAGTGAGACCCAGTACTTC.

This clonotype was found a few times. J is TRBJ1-1 and V is TRBV5-1, with D unclear. There are 12 residues in the CDR3. Germline CDR1 reads SGHRS; CDR2 reads YFSETQ. V lost 3 bases to trimming and J lost 1 base, with 4 bases between them. Here the CDR3 reads CASSSANTEAFF. CDR3 nucleotide sequence: TGCGCCAGCAGCTCCGCGAACACTGAAGCTTTCTTT.

Many counts were recorded for this clonotype. The chain combines TRBV11-2 with TRBJ2-1, with TRBD2 matching over 12 bases. CDR1 and CDR2 from the germline V gene are SGHAT and FQNNGV. The CDR3 sequence is 15 residues long. J was trimmed by 7 bases and V by 5 bases; bases with no gene match: 6. The CDR3: CASSNLAGGPNEQFF. The CDR3 nucleotides are TGTGCCAGCAGCAACCTAGCGGGAGGGCCTAATGAGCAGTTCTTC. Combining the CDR3 with reference TRBV11-2 and TRBJ2-1 gives the whole variable domain EAGVAQSPRYKIIEKRQSVAFWCNPISGHATLYWYQQILGQGPKLLIQFQNNGVVDDSQLPKDRFSAERLKGVDSTLKIQPAKLEDSAVYLCASSNLAGGPNEQFFGPGTRLTVL.

At least ten counts were recorded for this clonotype. V and J are TRBV3-1 and TRBJ2-1; D not certain. The CDR3 runs to 15 residues. Germline CDR1 is LGHDT and CDR2 is YNNKEL (reference sequence). V lost 2 bases and J lost 0, with 8 bases in between. Here the CDR3 reads CASSQFRASYNEQFF. In DNA, the CDR3 is TGTGCCAGCAGCCAATTCCGGGCCTCCTACAATGAGCAGTTCTTC.

There are many counts of this clonotype. This chain uses TRBV7-3 with TRBJ2-7; either TRBD1 or TRBD2 may supply D (6 bases each). Trimming removed 5 bases at V and 3 bases at J, with 11 bases between. Per the germline V gene, CDR1 is SGHTA and CDR2 is FQGTGA. CDR3 length equals 13 residues. In DNA, the CDR3 is TGTGCCAGCAGCGAAGGAGGGGGCTACGAGCAGTACTTC. Translation gives CASSEGGGYEQYF. The full variable domain, rest sourced from reference TRBV7-3 and TRBJ2-7, is GAGVSQTPSNKVTEKGKYVELRCDPISGHTALYWYRQSLGQGPEFLIYFQGTGAADDSGLPNDRFFAVRPEGSVSTLKIQRTERGDSAVYLCASSEGGGYEQYFGPGTRLTVT.

Many counts were recorded for this clonotype. The CDR3 nucleotides read TGTGCCAGCAAAATAGCGGGAGTCAACTACGAGCAGTACTTC. This encodes CASKIAGVNYEQYF. The chain links TRBV6-1 to TRBJ2-7, with 9 bases lining up with TRBD2. This CDR3 is built from 14 residues. V lost 7 bases and J lost 3; bases outside the gene matches: 7. Germline CDR1 and CDR2: MNHNS and SASEGT.

This clonotype was counted only a few times. In nucleotides, the CDR3 is TGTGCCACCAATAGTGGCGTGGACACTGAAGCTTTCTTT. It encodes CATNSGVDTEAFF. The rearrangement joins TRBV24-1 to TRBJ1-1; D unclear. V lost 8 bases and J 3 bases, leaving 12 bases between the germline ends. CDR1 and CDR2 (germline): KGHDR, SFDVKD. The CDR3 has 13 residues.

The rearrangement uses TRBV20-1 and TRBJ2-5; D gene ambiguous. The V and J ends lost 5 bases and 5 bases respectively, with 9 bases between them. The CDR3 totals 11 residues. Per the germline V gene, CDR1 is DFQATT and CDR2 is SNEGSKA (reference sequence). The CDR3 protein is CSAETDETQYF. Written as DNA, the CDR3 is TGCAGTGCTGAGACCGACGAGACCCAGTACTTC.

This clonotype was picked up many times. The chain employs TRBV2 and TRBJ2-7; no firm D call. Germline loops: CDR1 SNHLY, CDR2 FYNNEI. V was pared by 1 base and J by 3 bases, with 10 bases between. The CDR3 runs to 14 residues. Here the CDR3 reads CASSEGYGIYEQYF. CDR3 DNA sequence: TGTGCCAGCAGTGAAGGTTACGGTATCTACGAGCAGTACTTC.

In this sample, this clonotype turned up many times. The CDR3 region is CASSLTGVNQPQHF. The CDR3 DNA reads as TGTGCCAGCAGCTTGACAGGTGTCAATCAGCCCCAGCATTTT. V usage is TRBV5-6 and J usage is TRBJ1-5; the D gene is possibly TRBD1 (5 bases). Germline V gives CDR1 SGHDT, CDR2 YYEEEE. The CDR3 totals 14 residues. Trimming removed 1 base from V and 3 bases from J, with 8 bases in between.

This clonotype was seen more than once but under ten times. The genes are TRBV20-1 and TRBJ2-7, with 8 positions matching TRBD1. Germline V gene sequence: CDR1 DFQATT, CDR2 SNEGSKA (reference sequence). After removal of 6 bases from V and 6 bases from J, the junction contained 4 bases not matched to a gene. CDR3 size: 11 residues. In DNA form, the CDR3 reads TGCAGTGCCCCACAGGGGGTCGAGCAGTACTTC. This translates into CSAPQGVEQYF.

V is TRBV18 and J is TRBJ1-2; D gene uncertain. The germline CDR1 and CDR2 sequences are KGHSH and LQKENI. V was shortened by 2 bases and J by 0 bases, with 4 bases between the two germline ends. The CDR3 has 13 amino acids. The CDR3 region is CASSPESNYGYTF. In DNA form, the CDR3 reads TGTGCCAGCTCACCAGAATCTAACTATGGCTACACCTTC.

The J gene is TRBJ1-4, the V gene TRBV5-4, with TRBD1 as a possible D gene (6 bases). V lost 4 bases, J lost 1 base, and 11 bases lay in between. The CDR3 extends over 15 amino acids. In germline, CDR1 is SGHNT, CDR2 YYREEE (reference sequence). CDR3 sequence reads: CASSPGTLTNEKLFF. The CDR3, as DNA: TGTGCCAGCAGCCCCGGGACACTAACTAATGAAAAACTGTTTTTT.

This clonotype has only a few counts. A junction end diverges from the germline sequence, so it may reflect a read error. The rearrangement links TRBV11-1 to TRBJ2-2, with 9 positions matching TRBD2. CDR1 and CDR2 from the germline V gene are SGHAT and FQDESV (reference sequence). The CDR3 totals 15 residues. CDR3 amino acids: CASSRAGGPTGELFF. Written as DNA, the CDR3 is TGCGCCAGCAGCCGAGCGGGAGGTCCTACCGGGGAGCTGTTTTTT.

Remarks on this clonotype: At one of its ends the junction is not consistent with the germline gene, which may arise from a read error. The V call is TRBV28, the J call TRBJ1-2, with unresolved D. The germline V gene has CDR1 MDHEN and CDR2 SYDVKM. CDR3 length: 15 amino acids. For the CDR3, the DNA is TGTGCCAGCAGTTTGGGAGCGGGAGCTAAGTATGGCTACACCTTC. Its protein product is CASSLGAGAKYGYTF.